This T cell receptor beta chain originates from a study of cytomegalovirus exposure and HLA in healthy donors. Germline V gives CDR1 SQVTM, CDR2 ANQGSEA. The CDR3 is made up of 10 amino acids. The germline V and J ends were trimmed by 7 bases and 9 bases, with 10 bases remaining between them. Note on this clone: The antigen is not known.

Study-level results: The study assumed roughly uniform donor sequencing depth for presence/absence analyses. TCR beta sequences reportedly predicted most subjects' HLA-A and HLA-B alleles accurately.

Use of 60 Vbeta and 13 Jbeta primers characterized the PCR. Per the original methods: In a later analysis, of 80 million to 90 million unique beta chains, 9 million to 11 million appeared in at least two donors. TCRdb's table, derived via immunoSEQ multiplex PCR, lists solely in-frame clones and lacks some. V, J and clone size were drawn from that table, and D and trimming were deduced from the DNA. The sample shows tens of thousands of clones, under 80% of them seen only once. Sequenced: PBMCs. This chain connects TRBV29-1 to TRBJ2-1; D is undetermined. The TCR originated in a man younger than 35 in good health and CMV-seropositive. The CDR3 bases are TGCAGCGGGAAGAACAGTGAGCAGTTCTTC. Translation gives CSGKNSEQFF.